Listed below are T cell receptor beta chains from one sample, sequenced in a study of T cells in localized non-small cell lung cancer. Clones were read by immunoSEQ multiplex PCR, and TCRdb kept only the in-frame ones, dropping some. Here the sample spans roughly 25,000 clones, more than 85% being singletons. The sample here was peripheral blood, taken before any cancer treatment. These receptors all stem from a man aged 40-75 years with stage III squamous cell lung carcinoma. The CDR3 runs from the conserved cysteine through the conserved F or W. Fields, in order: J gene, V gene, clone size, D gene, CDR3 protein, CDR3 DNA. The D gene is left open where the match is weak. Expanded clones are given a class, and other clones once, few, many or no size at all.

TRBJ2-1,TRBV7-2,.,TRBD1,CASSLIQDRDYNEQFF,TGTGCCAGCAGCTTAATTCAGGACAGGGACTACAATGAGCAGTTCTTC
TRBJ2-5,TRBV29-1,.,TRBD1,CSVSQSTGQTQYF,TGCAGCGTTTCACAATCGACAGGGCAGACCCAGTACTTC
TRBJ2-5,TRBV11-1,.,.,CASSLRSAQETQYF,TGTGCCAGCAGCTTAAGGTCAGCTCAAGAGACCCAGTACTTC
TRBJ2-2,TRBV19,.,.,CASSIGGGTGELFF,TGTGCCAGTAGTATAGGGGGAGGTACCGGGGAGCTGTTTTTT
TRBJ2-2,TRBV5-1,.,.,CASSPDSISGELFF,TGCGCCAGCAGCCCGGACTCAATTTCCGGGGAGCTGTTTTTT
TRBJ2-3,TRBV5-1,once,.,CAISLVGTTTDTQYF,TGCGCCATCAGCTTGGTTGGGACCACCACAGATACGCAGTATTTT
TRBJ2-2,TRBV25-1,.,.,CASSERGGTGELFF,TGTGCCAGCAGTGAACGGGGTGGCACCGGGGAGCTGTTTTTT
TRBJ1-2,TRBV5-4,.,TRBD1,CASREQGAVYGYTF,TGTGCCAGCAGAGAACAGGGGGCGGTCTATGGCTACACCTTC
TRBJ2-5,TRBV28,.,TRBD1,CASSLRQGKETQYF,TGTGCCAGCAGTTTGAGACAGGGAAAAGAGACCCAGTACTTC
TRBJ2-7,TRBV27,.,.,CASSLEGARGSVYEQYF,TGTGCCAGCAGTTTAGAGGGGGCCCGCGGGAGTGTCTACGAGCAGTACTTC
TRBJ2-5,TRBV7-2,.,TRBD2,CASSLAGVQETQYF,TGTGCCAGCAGCTTGGCGGGGGTCCAAGAGACCCAGTACTTC
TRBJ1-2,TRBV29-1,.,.,CSVELGTIYGYTF,TGCAGCGTTGAATTAGGGACCATCTATGGCTACACCTTC
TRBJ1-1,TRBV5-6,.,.,CASSLDRTNTEAFF,TGTGCCAGCAGCTTGGACAGAACGAACACTGAAGCTTTCTTT
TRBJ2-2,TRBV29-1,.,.,CSVSATVNTGELFF,TGCAGCGTTAGTGCGACAGTTAACACCGGGGAGCTGTTTTTT
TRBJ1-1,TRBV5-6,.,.,CASSGTVDTEAFF,TGTGCCAGCAGCGGGACCGTCGACACTGAAGCTTTCTTT
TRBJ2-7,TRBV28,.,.,CATLTEVASEQYF,TGTGCCACCCTCACGGAGGTAGCGTCCGAGCAGTACTTC
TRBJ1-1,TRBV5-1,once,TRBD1,CASSYTGEVLNTEAFF,TGCGCCAGCAGCTATACAGGGGAGGTCCTGAACACTGAAGCTTTCTTT
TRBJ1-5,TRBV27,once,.,CASRPGQLSNQPQHF,TGTGCCAGCAGGCCCGGACAGCTTAGCAATCAGCCCCAGCATTTT
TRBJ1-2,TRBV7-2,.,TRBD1,CASSPRWDRGQGYTF,TGTGCCAGCAGCCCCAGGTGGGACAGGGGGCAAGGCTACACCTTC
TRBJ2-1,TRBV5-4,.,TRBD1,CASISGGQSYNEQFF,TGTGCCAGCATCAGTGGGGGACAGAGCTACAATGAGCAGTTCTTC
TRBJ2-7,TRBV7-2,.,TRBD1,CASSWTGGYEQYF,TGTGCCAGCAGCTGGACAGGGGGCTACGAGCAGTACTTC
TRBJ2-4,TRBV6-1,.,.,CASSESQVLAKNIQYF,TGTGCCAGCAGTGAATCACAGGTTTTAGCCAAAAACATTCAGTACTTC
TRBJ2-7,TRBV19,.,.,CASRADTAPYEQYF,TGTGCCAGTAGAGCAGACACGGCGCCCTACGAGCAGTACTTC
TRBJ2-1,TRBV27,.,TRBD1,CASKTGGYLDEQFF,TGTGCCAGCAAGACAGGGGGCTACCTGGATGAGCAGTTCTTC
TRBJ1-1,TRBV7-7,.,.,CASSLAGNTEAFF,TGTGCCAGCAGCTTAGCGGGGAACACTGAAGCTTTCTTT
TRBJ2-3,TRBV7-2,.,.,CASSAPAGGLNTQYF,TGTGCCAGCAGCGCTCCGGCAGGAGGCCTCAATACGCAGTATTTT
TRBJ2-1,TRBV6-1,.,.,CASSGALAESYNEQFF,TGTGCCAGCAGTGGCGCATTAGCGGAGAGCTACAATGAGCAGTTCTTC
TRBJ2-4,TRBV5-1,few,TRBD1,CASSQGQFLAKNIQYF,TGCGCCAGCAGCCAGGGACAGTTCCTAGCCAAAAACATTCAGTACTTC
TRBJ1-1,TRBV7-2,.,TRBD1,CASSFGQGPQAFF,TGTGCCAGCAGCTTCGGACAGGGCCCACAAGCTTTCTTT
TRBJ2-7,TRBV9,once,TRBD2,CASSVGTSGASYEQYF,TGTGCCAGCAGCGTAGGGACTAGCGGGGCCTCCTACGAGCAGTACTTC
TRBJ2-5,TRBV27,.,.,CASSPTRQIGETQYF,TGTGCCAGCAGTCCGACACGCCAGATTGGGGAGACCCAGTACTTC
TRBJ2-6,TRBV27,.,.,CASRSSTGELTF,TGTGCCAGCAGGAGTAGCACAGGCGAGCTGACTTTC
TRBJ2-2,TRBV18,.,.,CASSPSTRELFF,TGTGCCAGCTCACCTTCTACAAGGGAGCTGTTTTTT
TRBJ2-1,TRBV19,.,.,CASSPIAQGPYNEQFF,TGTGCCAGTAGCCCCATTGCCCAGGGGCCGTACAATGAGCAGTTCTTC
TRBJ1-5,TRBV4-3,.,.,CASSPDTNQPQHF,TGCGCCAGCAGCCCCGACACCAATCAGCCCCAGCATTTT
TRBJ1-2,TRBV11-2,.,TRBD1,CASSTEQGKNNGYTF,TGTGCCAGCAGCACCGAACAGGGGAAAAACAATGGCTACACCTTC
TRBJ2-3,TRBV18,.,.,CASSPIGFTDTQYF,TGTGCCAGCTCACCAATAGGCTTCACAGATACGCAGTATTTT
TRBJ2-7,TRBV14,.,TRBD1,CASSRDSRRLNEQYF,TGTGCCAGCAGTCGGGACAGCCGGAGACTCAACGAGCAGTACTTC
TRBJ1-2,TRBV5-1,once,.,CASSLDPGANYGYTF,TGCGCCAGCAGCTTGGATCCAGGAGCAAACTATGGCTACACCTTC
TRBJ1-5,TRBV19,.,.,CASVGGWDNQPQHF,TGTGCCAGTGTCGGCGGGTGGGACAATCAGCCCCAGCATTTT
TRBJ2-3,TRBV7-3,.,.,CASSLKWTLASTDTQYF,TGTGCCAGCAGCCTGAAATGGACTTTGGCTAGCACAGATACGCAGTATTTT
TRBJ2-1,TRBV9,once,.,CASSTHPGDEQFF,TGTGCCAGCAGCACACATCCAGGGGATGAGCAGTTCTTC
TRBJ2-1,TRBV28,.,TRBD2,CAADGGRAESYNEQFF,TGTGCAGCGGACGGCGGGAGGGCCGAATCCTACAATGAGCAGTTCTTC
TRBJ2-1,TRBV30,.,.,CAWNFSPTYNEQFF,TGTGCCTGGAATTTTTCCCCGACCTACAATGAGCAGTTCTTC